This entry is about one T cell receptor (beta chain). The antigen remains unidentified. Clones were sequenced by immunoSEQ multiplex PCR, and TCRdb holds only the in-frame ones, with some missing. The data hold over 150,000 clones, with 90% observed a single time. This specimen belongs to a study of T cell responses to AZD1222 COVID-19 vaccine. On the study more broadly: Second-dose intervals of approximately 4 or approximately 12 weeks were pooled. Notes on the study in general: At 160-218 and 743-854, vaccine-associated CD4 TCRs were dominant, and they spanned spike. White British people made up most donors, females outnumbered males, and clonal diversity was possibly underestimated. Repertoires were sampled only after the peak T cell response.

CDR3 length: 11 amino acids. Trimming shortened V by 8 bases and J by 5 bases, and 8 bases separated the two germline ends. Germline V gene lookup returns CDR1 SNHLY and CDR2 FYNNEI. The receptor was derived from an adult in good health. This material consisted of peripheral blood, taken on day 0 of AZD1222 vaccination. V is TRBV2 and J is TRBJ2-3; no firm D call. The chain's CDR3 is CASGVGDTQYF. DNA of the CDR3: TGTGCCAGCGGGGTGGGAGATACGCAGTATTTT.